These 22 T cell receptor beta chains were all obtained from the same sample, sequenced in a study of blood T cell repertoires in COVID-19. Produced via immunoSEQ multiplex PCR; TCRdb's table is partial and in-frame only. The table has under 250,000 clones, roughly four fifths seen once. Sequencing input: PBMCs or T cells enriched from blood (not recorded which). Source of these receptors: a man aged 55 to 69 who had recovered from COVID-19.

V gene TRBV4-2 combines with J gene TRBJ2-2; TRBD2 aligns across 8 bases. CDR3 size: 18 residues. The germline V gene has CDR1 LGHNA and CDR2 YNFKEQ. With 1 base clipped from V and 1 base from J, the junction kept 8 bases outside the gene matches. The CDR3 nucleotides are TGTGCCAGCAGCCAAGGGGGTGGCGGGGGGCTGAACACCGGGGAGCTGTTTTTT. Amino acids: CASSQGGGGGLNTGELFF.

J is TRBJ2-2 and V is TRBV19; TRBD2 aligns across 14 bases. Germline V gene lookup returns CDR1 LNHDA and CDR2 SQIVND (reference sequence). CDR3 length equals 18 residues. The trim removed 7 bases at V and 3 bases at J, leaving 10 bases unmatched. CDR3 loop: CASTRRGLAGGDTGELFF. The DNA for the CDR3 is TGTGCCAGTACCCGCCGCGGACTAGCGGGGGGTGACACCGGGGAGCTGTTTTTT.

The rearrangement links TRBV4-2 to TRBJ1-4; maybe TRBD1 (6 bases). The CDR3 has 15 amino acids. Trimming removed 3 bases at V and 6 bases at J, with 14 bases between. The germline V gene has CDR1 LGHNA and CDR2 YNFKEQ. CDR3 sequence reads: CASSQARGADEKLFF. In DNA form, the CDR3 reads TGTGCCAGCAGCCAGGCTCGGGGGGCGGATGAAAAACTGTTTTTT.

The chain carries TRBV12-3 or TRBV12-4 and TRBJ1-1; D gene unclear. The V and J ends lost 6 bases and 11 bases respectively, with 16 bases between them. The CDR3 contains 12 residues. CDR3 DNA sequence: TGTGCCAGCAGCCCGCCGGAGGCGCGGGCTTTCTTT. Its translation is CASSPPEARAFF.

The rearrangement uses TRBV11-2 and TRBJ1-1; TRBD1 might be the D (6 bases). The CDR3 runs to 18 residues. V lost 0 bases and J 4 bases, leaving 21 bases between the germline ends. The germline gives CDR1 SGHAT, CDR2 FQNNGV. This chain's CDR3 is CASSLDETGTTRGTEAFF. CDR3 coding DNA: TGTGCCAGCAGCTTAGACGAGACAGGAACCACCAGAGGCACTGAAGCTTTCTTT.

The V gene is TRBV11-3, the J gene TRBJ1-1, with TRBD1 matching over 11 bases. Germline lookup yields CDR1 SGHNT and CDR2 YENEEA. The trim removed 3 bases at V and 8 bases at J, leaving 8 bases unmatched. The CDR3 length is 15 residues. This CDR3 reads CASSFSPDRGLEAFF. The CDR3 DNA reads TGTGCCAGCAGCTTCTCCCCGGACAGGGGGCTGGAAGCTTTCTTT.

This clone has only one observation. The CDR3 region has the DNA TGTGCCAGCAGTCGAGTATTCCCGGAGACCCAGTACTTC. The encoded protein is CASSRVFPETQYF. The chain employs TRBV2 and TRBJ2-5; D is uncertain. Trimming took off 5 bases at V and 5 bases at J, with 12 bases between the two ends. CDR1 and CDR2 from the germline V gene are SNHLY and FYNNEI. This CDR3 is built from 13 residues.

This clone occurred once. The genes are TRBV11-3 and TRBJ2-3; no clear D. Looked up from germline, CDR1 is SGHNT and CDR2 is YENEEA. This CDR3 has 14 amino acids. Trimming took 0 bases from V and 1 from J, leaving 5 bases between them. The CDR3 here is CASSLDSRTDTQYF. In DNA form, the CDR3 reads TGTGCCAGCAGCTTAGATAGCCGCACAGATACGCAGTATTTT.

In the case of this clone: In the same sample, other DNA sequences code for this CDR3. The chain uses TRBV7-2 and TRBJ2-7; 7 bases align to TRBD1. The junction had 2 bases not matched to a gene; V was cut back by 1 base and J by 2 bases. The CDR3 consists of 14 residues. Germline assignment: CDR1 SGHTA and CDR2 FQGNSA. The CDR3 loop reads CASSLGQGAYEQYF. The CDR3 DNA reads TGTGCCAGCAGCTTAGGTCAGGGGGCCTACGAGCAGTACTTC.

This clone was detected a few times. This chain uses TRBV6-6 with TRBJ2-2; D uncertain. The CDR3 runs to 12 residues. CDR1 is MNHNY, CDR2 SVGAGI, per germline (reference sequence). Trimming stripped 8 bases from V and 6 bases from J, with 10 bases between. The CDR3 protein is CASLTWSGELFF. The CDR3 DNA sequence: TGTGCCAGCCTCACATGGTCCGGGGAGCTGTTTTTT.

V is TRBV18 and J is TRBJ1-4; 10 nucleotides agree with TRBD1. The CDR3 has 14 residues. Germline V gene sequence: CDR1 KGHSH, CDR2 LQKENI. V shed 3 bases, J shed 8 bases, and the junction held 3 bases outside the gene matches. For the CDR3, the DNA is TGTGCCAGCTCACCGACAGGGGGCAACGAAAAACTGTTTTTT. Its protein product is CASSPTGGNEKLFF.

This clone has just a few counts. The rearrangement joins TRBV25-1 to TRBJ2-7; maybe TRBD2 (6 bases). In germline, CDR1 is MGHDK, CDR2 SYGVNS. This CDR3 has 10 amino acids. Trimming took off 2 bases at V and 13 bases at J, with 9 bases between the two ends. The DNA for the CDR3 is TGTGCCAGCAGTGAAGGAGGGTTTTACTTC. This sequence encodes CASSEGGFYF.

The J gene is TRBJ2-3, the V gene TRBV10-3; possibly TRBD1 for D (5 bases). The CDR3 sequence is 12 residues long. Germline V gene data show CDR1 as ENHRY and CDR2 as SYGVKD. Deletions cut 8 bases from V and 3 bases from J, with 9 bases between. The CDR3 region is CAIVGATDTQYF. The CDR3 DNA follows: TGTGCCATCGTTGGGGCAACAGATACGCAGTATTTT.

Concerning this clone: The identical CDR3 is also encoded by other nucleotide sequences in the sample. The genes are TRBV11-3 and TRBJ2-1; TRBD1 matches at 11 bases. The CDR3 runs 16 residues. Trimming took 5 bases from V and 4 from J; bases not matched to a gene: 7. In germline, CDR1 is SGHNT, CDR2 YENEEA. The CDR3 DNA follows: TGTGCCAGCAGCGGACGGGACAGGGGGTCGTACAATGAGCAGTTCTTC. Translated, it gives CASSGRDRGSYNEQFF.

The gene calls are TRBV6-1 and TRBJ1-6; no firm D call. V was clipped by 1 base and J by 9 bases, with 10 bases between them. Germline lookup yields CDR1 MNHNS and CDR2 SASEGT. The CDR3 spans 14 residues. Here the CDR3 reads CASSEEYGSSPLHF. The DNA for the CDR3 is TGTGCCAGCAGTGAAGAATACGGGAGTTCACCCCTCCACTTT.

This chain uses TRBV6-6 with TRBJ1-5, with D unresolved. There are 15 residues in the CDR3. Trimming took 10 bases from V and 0 from J, leaving 16 bases between them. Per the germline V gene, CDR1 is MNHNY and CDR2 is SVGAGI (reference sequence). Here the CDR3 DNA reads TGTGCCACCGAGGCGGGGTACTATAGCAATCAGCCCCAGCATTTT. This translates into CATEAGYYSNQPQHF.

This rearrangement joins TRBV2 to TRBJ2-1; 7 bases agree with TRBD1. Trimming cost V 6 bases and J 6 bases; bases outside gene matches: 8. CDR3 length equals 14 residues. In germline, CDR1 is SNHLY, CDR2 FYNNEI. The CDR3 protein is CASRAYGTVNEQFF. In nucleotides, the CDR3 is TGTGCCAGCAGGGCATACGGGACAGTCAATGAGCAGTTCTTC.

This sequence joins TRBV5-5 and TRBJ2-1, with D maybe TRBD1 (6 bases). CDR3 length: 12 amino acids. V dropped 5 bases and J dropped 9 bases, with 12 bases sitting between them. Germline loops: CDR1 SGHKS, CDR2 YYEKEE (reference sequence). The CDR3 is CASRLVGGEQFF. The CDR3 region has the DNA TGTGCCAGCAGGCTTGTAGGGGGTGAGCAGTTCTTC.

In the case of this clone: The same CDR3 can be traced to other DNA sequences in this sample. The chain couples TRBV12-3 or TRBV12-4 to TRBJ2-7; 7 bases match TRBD1. The CDR3 consists of 13 residues. The V segment lost 6 bases and the J segment 0 bases; nucleotides outside the gene matches: 2. The CDR3 region has the DNA TGTGCCAGCAGAAGGGACAGCTCCTACGAGCAGTACTTC. Translation: CASRRDSSYEQYF.

The chain carries TRBV29-1 and TRBJ2-5, with 10 bases identical to TRBD1. The CDR3 is made up of 15 amino acids. In germline, CDR1 is SQVTM, CDR2 ANQGSEA. V dropped 5 bases and J dropped 2; count of bases not matched to a gene: 8. The CDR3 bases are TGCAGCGTTCAAAGGGACAGGGGAAAACAAGAGACCCAGTACTTC. It codes for CSVQRDRGKQETQYF.

V gene TRBV7-9 combines with J gene TRBJ2-5, with D maybe TRBD1 (5 bases). The germline V gene encodes CDR1 SEHNR and CDR2 FQNEAQ (reference sequence). The CDR3 spans 15 residues. With 5 bases removed from V and 2 bases from J, the gap between germline ends came to 15 bases. CDR3 bases: TGTGCCAGCAGCGCCGTAGGGGCCCAGCAAGAGACCCAGTACTTC. Protein sequence: CASSAVGAQQETQYF.

This clone was seen a few times. The gene calls are TRBV25-1 and TRBJ2-2; TRBD1 might be the D (6 bases). Trimming shortened V by 2 bases and J by 7 bases, and 14 bases separated the two germline ends. Germline V gives CDR1 MGHDK, CDR2 SYGVNS. The CDR3 loop spans 15 amino acids. In DNA, the CDR3 is TGTGCCAGCAGTGAACAGCTTAAAGGGGGCGGGGAGCTGTTTTTT. Its protein is CASSEQLKGGGELFF.